The source of this T cell receptor (beta chain) is a study of blood T cell repertoires in COVID-19. The authors' processing: Estimates of nucleated cell counts were drawn from the amplification of reference gene primers. The table came from immunoSEQ multiplex PCR; TCRdb's copy has only in-frame clones and leaves some out. V and J calls and clone size are those listed in that table; D and trimming were worked out from the DNA. The repertoire has a few hundred thousand clones, approximately 78% of them found once; the top ten carry 5.2%. V gave up 4 bases and J gave up 5 bases; unmatched junction bases: 7. CDR1 and CDR2 (germline): SGHRS, YFSETQ. The CDR3 is 15 amino acids.

Sequencing was performed on peripheral blood. The chain uses TRBV5-1 and TRBJ2-2; TRBD2 matches at 8 bases. This TCR came from a woman in her seventies with COVID-19, enrolled during active disease. The CDR3 nucleotides are TGCGCCAGCAGCCCCCGGACTAGCCTGACCGGGGAGCTGTTTTTT. Translated: CASSPRTSLTGELFF. The full variable domain, its missing parts supplied by reference TRBV5-1 and TRBJ2-2, is KAGVTQTPRYLIKTRGQQVTLSCSPISGHRSVSWYQQTPGQGLQFLFEYFSETQRNKGNFPGRFSGRQFSNSRSEMNVSTLELGDSALYLCASSPRTSLTGELFFGEGSRLTVL.